A selection of T cell receptor beta chains follows, all from one sample in a study of beta chain features in type 1 diabetes. Profiled with immunoSEQ multiplex PCR; TCRdb holds only in-frame clones, not every one. The data hold some 240,000 clones, with about a sixth observed a single time. The sequenced material came from naive CD4+ T cells from blood. The receptors originated from a man aged 25-45 years with type 1 diabetes. Each CDR3 is given with its conserved first and last residue. The D gene is left open where the match is weak. Size is stated for part of the rows, as once, few or many counts, or as a class when the clone is expanded.

V gene,J gene,clone size,D gene,CDR3 protein,CDR3 DNA
TRBV7-9,TRBJ2-7,few,TRBD1,CASSPQDRGSYEQYF,TGTGCCAGCAGCCCACAGGACAGGGGATCATACGAGCAGTACTTC
TRBV25-1,TRBJ2-2,few,-,CASSLTQDAPPNF,TGTGCCAGCAGTCTAACGCAAGACGCCCCGCCGAATTTT
TRBV29-1,TRBJ2-3,-,TRBD1,CSVDRGSFTDTQYF,TGCAGCGTCGACAGGGGATCATTCACAGATACGCAGTATTTT
TRBV30,TRBJ1-1,few,-,CAWTLVLGTEAFF,TGTGCCTGGACTCTCGTCTTGGGCACTGAAGCTTTCTTT
TRBV20-1,TRBJ2-1,few,-,CSASFQFF,TGCAGTGCTAGTTTCCAGTTCTTC
TRBV6-6,TRBJ1-4,-,-,CASSLRAEGEKLFF,TGTGCCAGCAGTTTAAGAGCCGAAGGTGAAAAACTGTTTTTT
TRBV11-2,TRBJ1-1,-,-,CASSYSWGPRNTEAFF,TGTGCCAGCAGCTACTCCTGGGGGCCCAGGAACACTGAAGCTTTCTTT
TRBV18,TRBJ2-1,-,-,CASSPSRENEQFF,TGTGCCAGCTCACCATCTAGAGAAAATGAGCAGTTCTTC
TRBV5-1,TRBJ2-5,few,-,CASSWTVQETQYF,TGCGCCAGCAGCTGGACGGTTCAAGAGACCCAGTACTTC
TRBV29-1,TRBJ2-6,few,-,CSVSMGGAPGANVLTF,TGCAGCGTGTCCATGGGCGGGGCGCCTGGGGCCAACGTCCTGACTTTC
TRBV4-2,TRBJ1-1,few,-,CASSQVGRGLNTEAFF,TGTGCCAGCAGCCAAGTCGGCAGGGGCCTGAACACTGAAGCTTTCTTT
TRBV10-3,TRBJ1-1,-,-,CAISGTIPGGTEAFF,TGTGCCATCAGTGGAACAATCCCCGGGGGCACTGAAGCTTTCTTT
TRBV30,TRBJ2-1,few,-,CAWRGMNTFNEQFF,TGTGCCTGGAGAGGGATGAATACGTTCAATGAGCAGTTCTTC
TRBV5-1,TRBJ2-1,few,-,CASSLSLANVYNEQFF,TGCGCCAGCAGCTTGTCATTAGCAAACGTCTACAATGAGCAGTTCTTC
TRBV30,TRBJ2-6,few,-,CAWSAPGSGANVLTF,TGTGCCTGGAGTGCGCCAGGGTCCGGGGCCAACGTCCTGACTTTC
TRBV4-1,TRBJ2-7,-,TRBD2,CASRTSGSSYEQYF,TGCGCCAGCAGGACTAGCGGGAGCTCCTACGAGCAGTACTTC
TRBV30,TRBJ1-5,-,-,CAWTRGSGNQPQHF,TGTGCCTGGACACGGGGGTCGGGCAATCAGCCCCAGCATTTT
TRBV28,TRBJ2-5,few,TRBD2,CASSPRGGSQETQYF,TGTGCCAGCAGCCCTCGGGGGGGGTCCCAAGAGACCCAGTACTTC